The 30 T cell receptor beta chains presented below share a single source sample, sequenced in a study of cytomegalovirus exposure and HLA in healthy donors (dated by TCRdb to 2016 to 2017). Libraries were prepared through the immunoSEQ multiplex PCR assay. For the multiplex PCR, a mixture combining 60 forward primers for TCR Vbeta segments and 13 reverse primers for TCR Jbeta segments was used. Imported from immuneACCESS, the table was reduced by TCRdb to in-frame sequences with V and J called. These copies leave out some clones; in studies compared against another copy, an unresolved V gene accounts for under half, and the cause of the remainder is not known. The sample contains fewer than 250,000 clones, 60% to 80% of them found a single time. The ten largest clones capture 2.5% to 3.5% of the sample. The sequencing sample was made of PBMCs. The receptors were gathered from a woman between 25 and 40 years old in good health and CMV-seropositive.

The J gene is TRBJ1-3, the V gene TRBV19; D gene ambiguous. Trimming took off 5 bases at V and 0 bases at J, with 17 bases between the two ends. The germline V gene encodes CDR1 LNHDA and CDR2 SQIVND (reference sequence). The CDR3 covers 17 residues. CDR3: CASSRYGSGFSGNTIYF. CDR3 nucleotides: TGTGCCAGTAGTCGGTACGGCAGCGGGTTCTCTGGAAACACCATATATTTT.

CDR3 amino acids: CASRVTGTQETQYF. Written as DNA, the CDR3 is TGTGCCAGCAGGGTTACAGGGACCCAAGAGACCCAGTACTTC. This chain uses TRBV28 with TRBJ2-5, with a tentative D call TRBD1 (6 bases). V dropped 6 bases and J dropped 1 base, with 12 bases sitting between them. This CDR3 is built from 14 residues. Germline V gene data show CDR1 as MDHEN and CDR2 as SYDVKM.

The J gene is TRBJ2-1, the V gene TRBV7-9; 9 positions match TRBD2. The junction had 2 bases not matched to a gene; V was cut back by 5 bases and J by 0 bases. Germline V CDR1 and CDR2: SEHNR, FQNEAQ (reference sequence). The CDR3 extends over 15 amino acids. The CDR3 DNA reads TGTGCCAGCAGCATTAGCGGGAGCTCCTACAATGAGCAGTTCTTC. Protein product: CASSISGSSYNEQFF.

The rearrangement uses TRBV2 and TRBJ2-1; D unclear. This CDR3 comprises 13 residues. Per germline, CDR1 SNHLY and CDR2 FYNNEI. Trimming pared 4 bases from V and 3 bases from J, leaving 7 bases between. The CDR3 coding sequence is TGTGCCAGCAGTGCGCGCGGCTACAATGAGCAGTTCTTC. Protein sequence: CASSARGYNEQFF.

This clone was recorded once. The chain uses TRBV10-1 and TRBJ2-7, with D possibly matching TRBD1 (6 bases). The CDR3 loop spans 21 amino acids. Per the germline V gene, CDR1 is WNHNN and CDR2 is SYGVQD (reference sequence). The V gene lost 0 bases and the J gene lost 9 bases, with 36 bases spanning the gap. The CDR3 DNA is TGCGCCAGCAGTGAGTCTAAGAAGCAGGGGCACCAGGTCCCTACGAGCCCAGGGCAGTACTTC. It translates to CASSESKKQGHQVPTSPGQYF.

This clone was found a few times. The chain couples TRBV4-1 to TRBJ2-7, with a possible D match to TRBD2 (5 bases). This CDR3 is built from 13 residues. Germline-derived CDR1 and CDR2 are MGHRA and YSYEKL. The ends were cut back, 0 bases at V and 2 bases at J, with 5 bases in the middle. The CDR3 is CASSQDGTYEQYF. The CDR3 DNA sequence: TGCGCCAGCAGCCAAGACGGGACCTACGAGCAGTACTTC.

The rearrangement uses TRBV7-6 and TRBJ2-1; the match to TRBD2 covers 12 bases. V lost 5 bases and J lost 3; bases outside the gene matches: 8. The germline gives CDR1 SGHVS, CDR2 FNYEAQ. CDR3 length equals 17 residues. The DNA for the CDR3 is TGTGCCAGCAGCCTGGGGACTAGCGGGTCGTACTACAATGAGCAGTTCTTC. This translates into CASSLGTSGSYYNEQFF.

V gene TRBV6-6 combines with J gene TRBJ1-5; D gene ambiguous. V was clipped by 7 bases and J by 0 bases, with 16 bases between them. Germline CDR1 is MNHNY and CDR2 is SVGAGI (reference sequence). CDR3 size: 16 residues. The CDR3 nucleotides read TGTGCCAGCACTTCCCTCGCAGGTCATAGCAATCAGCCCCAGCATTTT. Translated, it gives CASTSLAGHSNQPQHF.

This clone was detected a few times. The chain has TRBV7-2 and TRBJ2-7, with 12 bases that match TRBD1. CDR1 SGHTA and CDR2 FQGNSA come from the germline V gene. The ends lost 4 bases at V and 3 bases at J; junction bases unmatched: 13. The CDR3 contains 18 residues. This CDR3 reads CASSSPGQGALTLYEQYF. In DNA form, the CDR3 reads TGTGCCAGCAGCTCGCCGGGACAGGGGGCGCTCACCCTCTACGAGCAGTACTTC.

The chain uses TRBV13 and TRBJ2-1; weak D call: TRBD2 (5 bases). The V gene's germline CDR1 is PRHDT and CDR2 FYEKMQ (reference sequence). The germline V and J ends were trimmed by 3 bases and 0 bases, with 6 bases remaining between them. This CDR3 has 14 residues. CDR3 nucleotides: TGTGCCAGCAGCTTGGGGAGCTCCTACAATGAGCAGTTCTTC. Translated, it gives CASSLGSSYNEQFF.

This chain connects TRBV11-2 to TRBJ2-1; 10 bases agree with TRBD2. Germline values: CDR1 SGHAT, CDR2 FQNNGV. The CDR3 loop spans 17 amino acids. Trimming at V came to 1 base and at J to 2 bases, leaving 5 bases not matched to a gene. CDR3 nucleotide sequence: TGTGCCAGCAGCTTAGTTTCACTAGCGGGGCCCTACAATGAGCAGTTCTTC. It is translated as CASSLVSLAGPYNEQFF.

The rearrangement uses TRBV5-4 and TRBJ2-3, with a tentative D call TRBD2 (7 bases). V lost 0 bases to trimming and J lost 0 bases, with 8 bases between them. The CDR3 spans 15 residues. In germline, CDR1 is SGHNT, CDR2 YYREEE (reference sequence). The CDR3 region has the DNA TGTGCCAGCAGCTTGGGCGGGGGCAGCACAGATACGCAGTATTTT. Its protein is CASSLGGGSTDTQYF.

CDR3 coding DNA: TGCGCCAGCAGCTTGGCCCTGGGCTCCAACTCTGGAAACACCATATATTTT. This encodes CASSLALGSNSGNTIYF. The chain employs TRBV5-1 and TRBJ1-3; D is unresolved. Germline V CDR1 and CDR2: SGHRS, YFSETQ. Trimming cost V 0 bases and J 0 bases, with 13 bases left between them. The length of the CDR3 is 17 residues.

This chain connects TRBV28 to TRBJ2-1, with 7 bases identical to TRBD2. Germline loops: CDR1 MDHEN, CDR2 SYDVKM. V was pared by 3 bases and J by 8 bases, with 13 bases of the junction left unmatched. The length of the CDR3 is 16 residues. For the CDR3, the DNA is TGTGCCAGCAGTTTGGGTGGGGGAGGGCCGAGGGATGAGCAGTTCTTC. Its protein is CASSLGGGGPRDEQFF.

The chain combines TRBV6-6 with TRBJ2-7; unclear D gene. V was shortened by 4 bases and J by 3 bases, with 4 bases between the two germline ends. The CDR3 extends over 11 amino acids. In germline, CDR1 is MNHNY, CDR2 SVGAGI (reference sequence). CDR3 coding DNA: TGTGCCAGCAGTTTACACTACGAGCAGTACTTC. Protein: CASSLHYEQYF.

Note on this clone: The DNA is omitted, as the CDR3 cannot be located on it reliably, and the CDR3 follows TCRdb's listing. CDR3 sequence: CASSSSVNTEAFF. The chain couples TRBV27 to TRBJ1-1. Germline loops: CDR1 MNHEY, CDR2 SMNVEV (reference sequence). Ends included, the CDR3 has 13 residues.

The chain is built from TRBV4-1 and TRBJ1-1; D perhaps matches TRBD1 (5 bases). The V and J ends lost 1 base and 0 bases respectively, with 12 bases between them. The CDR3 is made up of 16 amino acids. Germline V CDR1 and CDR2: MGHRA, YSYEKL. The CDR3 coding sequence is TGCGCCAGCAGCCAAGGGCCAGGGAATATGAACACTGAAGCTTTCTTT. The encoded protein is CASSQGPGNMNTEAFF.

The rearrangement joins TRBV2 to TRBJ1-1; 8 positions match TRBD1. Per the germline V gene, CDR1 is SNHLY and CDR2 is FYNNEI. Trimming removed 6 bases from V and 8 bases from J; junction bases left unmatched: 5. The CDR3 sequence is 12 residues long. The CDR3 nucleotides are TGTGCCAGCAGCCGACAGGGGAGAGAAGCTTTCTTT. Translated: CASSRQGREAFF. The full variable domain, with the rest looked up from reference TRBV2 and TRBJ1-1, is EPEVTQTPSHQVTQMGQEVILRCVPISNHLYFYWYRQILGQKVEFLVSFYNNEISEKSEIFDDQFSVERPDGSNFTLKIRSTKLEDSAMYFCASSRQGREAFFGQGTRLTVV.

This clone came up a few times. The chain combines TRBV4-2 with TRBJ2-1; TRBD1 aligns across 7 bases. Germline values: CDR1 LGHNA, CDR2 YNFKEQ. The CDR3 spans 13 residues. V was pared by 4 bases and J by 12 bases, with 9 bases of the junction left unmatched. The chain's CDR3 is CASSPSGTESQFF. The DNA of the CDR3 is TGTGCCAGCAGCCCGTCCGGGACAGAATCGCAGTTCTTC.

This clone was counted a single time. This sequence joins TRBV6-1 and TRBJ2-3; D is unclear. In germline, CDR1 is MNHNS, CDR2 SASEGT. The V and J ends lost 7 bases and 4 bases respectively, with 12 bases between them. The CDR3 loop spans 13 amino acids. The CDR3 loop is CASMRQIADTQYF. The CDR3 region has the DNA TGTGCCAGCATGAGGCAGATAGCAGATACGCAGTATTTT.

This chain uses TRBV19 with TRBJ1-1; D ambiguous. In germline, CDR1 is LNHDA, CDR2 SQIVND (reference sequence). V was pared by 4 bases and J by 0 bases, with 15 bases between. CDR3 length: 16 residues. The CDR3: CASSTDHSLLNTEAFF. For the CDR3, the DNA is TGTGCCAGTAGTACAGACCACTCCCTGTTGAACACTGAAGCTTTCTTT.

V is TRBV27 and J is TRBJ2-2, with TRBD1 identical over 7 bases. With 8 bases clipped from V and 5 bases from J, the junction kept 11 bases outside the gene matches. Germline CDR1 and CDR2: MNHEY and SMNVEV (reference sequence). This CDR3 contains 15 residues. CDR3: CASRKGGVMTGELFF. The CDR3 bases are TGTGCCAGCCGTAAAGGGGGCGTCATGACCGGGGAGCTGTTTTTT.

The chain joins TRBV28 to TRBJ2-1, with 13 bases aligning to TRBD2. The CDR3 spans 16 residues. Losses at the gene ends were 6 bases for V and 5 bases for J; bases not matched to a gene: 7. The germline V gene encodes CDR1 MDHEN and CDR2 SYDVKM. The CDR3 DNA reads TGTGCCAGCAGCCCCGCCGGGACTAGCGGGAACAATGAGCAGTTCTTC. It specifies CASSPAGTSGNNEQFF.

For this clone: Other DNA sequences of this sample code for an identical CDR3. The chain carries TRBV5-1 and TRBJ1-1, with D possibly TRBD1 on 6 matching bases. The CDR3 is made up of 14 amino acids. V dropped 4 bases and J dropped 2 bases, with 12 bases sitting between them. Germline CDR1 SGHRS, CDR2 YFSETQ. The CDR3 is CASSLTGQNTEAFF. The CDR3 DNA sequence: TGCGCCAGCAGCCTGACGGGACAAAACACTGAAGCTTTCTTT.

The CDR3 here is CASSSGVSGNTIYF. The DNA for the CDR3 is TGTGCCAGCAGTTCAGGGGTCTCTGGAAACACCATATATTTT. The rearrangement joins TRBV6-5 to TRBJ1-3, with a possible D match to TRBD1 (6 bases). Deletions cut 4 bases from V and 0 bases from J, with 7 bases between. This CDR3 is built from 14 residues. Germline assignment: CDR1 MNHEY and CDR2 SVGAGI.

This chain joins TRBV5-1 and TRBJ2-5; weak D call: TRBD2 (5 bases). The CDR3 has 15 amino acids. CDR1 SGHRS and CDR2 YFSETQ come from the germline V gene. V was shortened by 4 bases and J by 11 bases, with 24 bases between the two germline ends. This CDR3 is CASSQEKHRLWEQYF. The DNA for the CDR3 is TGCGCCAGCAGCCAAGAAAAACACCGACTCTGGGAGCAGTACTTC.

This rearrangement joins TRBV5-1 to TRBJ2-2, with a tentative D call TRBD1 (5 bases). The length of the CDR3 is 12 residues. Per germline, CDR1 SGHRS and CDR2 YFSETQ. V was clipped by 4 bases and J by 8 bases, with 9 bases between them. The CDR3 here is CASSQAGGELFF. For the CDR3, the DNA is TGCGCCAGCAGCCAAGCAGGGGGGGAGCTGTTTTTT.

This chain uses TRBV5-1 with TRBJ2-7; 16 positions agree with TRBD2. The CDR3 covers 15 residues. V was clipped by 0 bases and J by 7 bases; unmatched bases: 1. Germline V gene data show CDR1 as SGHRS and CDR2 as YFSETQ. CDR3 sequence: CASSLGGLAGGEQYF. The CDR3 DNA follows: TGCGCCAGCAGCTTGGGGGGACTAGCGGGAGGGGAGCAGTACTTC.

The J gene is TRBJ2-1, the V gene TRBV27; 12 nucleotides match TRBD2. This CDR3 contains 18 residues. The J segment lost 4 bases and the V segment lost 6 bases, leaving 13 bases of the junction unmatched. Germline V gives CDR1 MNHEY, CDR2 SMNVEV (reference sequence). CDR3 region: CASSASGPTSGSYNEQFF. The CDR3 coding sequence is TGTGCCAGCAGCGCCTCGGGTCCGACTAGCGGGAGTTACAATGAGCAGTTCTTC.

This chain uses TRBV28 with TRBJ2-1, with D perhaps matching TRBD1 (7 bases). Germline V lookup: CDR1 MDHEN, CDR2 SYDVKM. V was shortened by 8 bases and J by 1 base, with 15 bases between the two germline ends. CDR3 length: 15 amino acids. CDR3 residues: CASLAGGKSYNEQFF. CDR3 nucleotides: TGTGCCAGCTTAGCAGGGGGGAAGTCCTACAATGAGCAGTTCTTC.